This T cell receptor beta chain was retrieved from a study of blood T cell repertoires in COVID-19. At the level of the study: COVID-19 samples collected from the United States, Italy and Spain covered acute and convalescent phases. PBMCs, B-cell-depleted T cells, or T cells were the source of the cDNA or gDNA that made up the material.

From germline, CDR1 is SGHVT and CDR2 SQSDAQ. Trimming removed 5 bases from V and 8 bases from J; junction bases left unmatched: 7. CDR3 length: 16 amino acids. As handled by the study authors: Estimated nucleated cell counts came from reference gene primer amplification. TCRdb keeps only in-frame clones here, not all; method: immunoSEQ multiplex PCR. For V, J and clone size, that table is used; D and trimming come from the DNA. Among 350,000 to 500,000 clones listed, 80% to 90% were seen once. This receptor was obtained from a man between 18 and 35 years old with COVID-19, enrolled during active disease. The sequenced sample consisted of peripheral blood. This chain links TRBV7-4 with TRBJ2-1; TRBD2 matches 15 bases. CDR3 amino acids: CASSPRTSGGAYEQFF. Written as DNA, the CDR3 is TGTGCCAGCAGCCCGCGGACTAGCGGGGGGGCCTATGAGCAGTTCTTC. Full variable domain (outside the CDR3, taken from reference TRBV7-4 and TRBJ2-1): GAGVSQSPRYKVAKRGRDVALRCDSISGHVTLYWYRQTLGQGSEVLTYSQSDAQRDKSGRPSGRFSAERPERSVSTLKIQRTEQGDSAVYLCASSPRTSGGAYEQFFGPGTRLTVL.